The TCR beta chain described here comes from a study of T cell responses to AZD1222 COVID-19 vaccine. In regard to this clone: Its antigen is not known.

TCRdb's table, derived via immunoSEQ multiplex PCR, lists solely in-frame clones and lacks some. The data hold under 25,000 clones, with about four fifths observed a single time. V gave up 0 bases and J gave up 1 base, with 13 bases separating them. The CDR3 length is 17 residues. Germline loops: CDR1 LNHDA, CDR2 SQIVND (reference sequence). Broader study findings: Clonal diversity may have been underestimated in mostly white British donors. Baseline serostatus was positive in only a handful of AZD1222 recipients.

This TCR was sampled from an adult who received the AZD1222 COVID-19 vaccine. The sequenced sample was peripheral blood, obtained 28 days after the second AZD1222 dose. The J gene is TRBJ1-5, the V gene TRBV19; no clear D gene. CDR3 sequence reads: CASSIDGSTVSNQPQHF. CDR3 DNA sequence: TGTGCCAGTAGTATAGATGGGTCTACGGTGAGCAATCAGCCCCAGCATTTT.